A selection of T cell receptor beta chains follows, all from one sample in a study of T cells in Graves' hyperthyroidism and ophthalmopathy. MiXCR, applied by TCRdb to the multiplex PCR reads, yields one record per CDR3 protein. The sample lists some 700,000 distinct CDR3 sequences, approximately 15% seen once, with less than 20% in the top ten. The sample was blood. These receptors all come from a man aged 50-59 years with Graves' hyperthyroidism. Both conserved end residues are part of each CDR3. D genes are given only for firm matches. Rows give clone size only sometimes, using once, few, many, or a class for an expanded clone.

D gene	clone size	J gene	V gene	CDR3 length	CDR3 DNA	CDR3 protein
NA	many	TRBJ2-1	TRBV6-1	15	TGTGCCATCGCGTATCGACAGTTGTTCTACAATGAGCAGTTCTTC	CAIAYRQLFYNEQFF
NA	many	TRBJ1-2	TRBV6-5	14	TGTGCCAGCAGTTACGCCGGACAGAACTATGGCTACACCTTC	CASSYAGQNYGYTF
NA	many	TRBJ1-4	TRBV11-2	16	TGTGCCAGCAGCCCTTGGCGAACAGGGCAAAATGAAAAACTGTTTTTT	CASSPWRTGQNEKLFF
NA	few	TRBJ1-2	TRBV30	13	TGTGCCTGGAGTGTACACGGCGTAGGTGGCTACACCTTC	CAWSVHGVGGYTF
NA	many	TRBJ2-7	TRBV6-2/TRBV6-3	12	TGTGCCAGCTCTTATTCGAGGGGCGGGCAGTACTTC	CASSYSRGGQYF
NA	many	TRBJ2-1	TRBV20-1	15	TGCAGTGCTAGAGATACAGGGCGGGACTACAATGAGCAGTTCTTC	CSARDTGRDYNEQFF
NA	many	TRBJ1-1	TRBV20-1	13	TGCAGTGCTATGGGACTATTGAACACTGAAGCTTTCTTT	CSAMGLLNTEAFF
NA	many	TRBJ2-1	TRBV2	13	TGTGCCAGCAGTCCAGGTTATGTAAATGAGCAGTTCTTC	CASSPGYVNEQFF
TRBD1	NA	TRBJ2-1	TRBV11-2	15	TGTGCCAGCACCCCGCCCGGGACAGGGGGCAATGAGCAGTTCTTC	CASTPPGTGGNEQFF
NA	many	TRBJ1-3	TRBV6-5	16	TGTGCCAGCAGTTACGGGGATCCAGACGATGGAAACACCATATATTTT	CASSYGDPDDGNTIYF
TRBD1	few	TRBJ2-6	TRBV5-1	18	TGCGCCAGCAGCTTGGAGTGGACAGGGTCCTCTGGGGCCAACGTCCTGACTTTC	CASSLEWTGSSGANVLTF
NA	many	TRBJ2-3	TRBV28	17	TGTGCCAGCAGTAAAAAAAGGGTAGCTCCCCTCTCAGATACGCAGTATTTT	CASSKKRVAPLSDTQYF
NA	NA	TRBJ2-1	TRBV28	15	TGTGCCAGCATCCGGTCGGGGAATAGCTACAATGAGCAGTTCTTC	CASIRSGNSYNEQFF
NA	NA	TRBJ2-4	TRBV29-1	14	TGCAGCGTTGAACCCTCCCTAGCCAAAAACATTCAGTACTTC	CSVEPSLAKNIQYF
NA	many	TRBJ2-1	TRBV7-9	14	TGTGCCAGCAGCTTAGAGAACTCAGTGAGCGAGCAGTTCTTC	CASSLENSVSEQFF
TRBD2	many	TRBJ2-1	TRBV6-2/TRBV6-3	17	TGTGCCAGCAGTAGGCTAGCGGGATCGGTTGTGTACAATGAGCAGTTCTTC	CASSRLAGSVVYNEQFF
TRBD2	few	TRBJ2-3	TRBV19	15	TGTGCCAGTAGTAGGGGCGCCGGGGGGTCAGATACGCAGTATTTT	CASSRGAGGSDTQYF
NA	NA	TRBJ1-1	TRBV18	14	TGTGCCAGCTCCCCCGGACGGGGATATACTGAAGCTTTCTTT	CASSPGRGYTEAFF
NA	NA	TRBJ1-2	TRBV7-9	14	TGTGCCAGCAGTGGCGAGGGTGGACTCTATGGCTACACCTTC	CASSGEGGLYGYTF
NA	many	TRBJ1-1	TRBV28	11	TGTGCCAGCAGTTTTTTGGCGCATGCTTTCTTT	CASSFLAHAFF
TRBD1	NA	TRBJ1-5	TRBV30	16	TGTGCCTGGACCAACCCCCGACAGGGCGGCAATCAGCCCCAGCATTTT	CAWTNPRQGGNQPQHF
NA	many	TRBJ2-7	TRBV7-9	16	TGTGCCAGCAGTCCCGGGACCTCGGTCATGGCCTACGAGCAGTACTTC	CASSPGTSVMAYEQYF
TRBD1	NA	TRBJ1-1	TRBV2	16	TGTGCCAGCAGTGAGCAGGACAGGGGACATGAAACTGAAGCTTTCTTT	CASSEQDRGHETEAFF
TRBD1	NA	TRBJ2-7	TRBV3-1	16	TGTGCCAGCAGCCCCAATCGAGGACAGGCCTTCCTCGAGCAGTACTTC	CASSPNRGQAFLEQYF
NA	NA	TRBJ1-1	TRBV10-3	13	TGTGCCATCAAAGGCGGATCGGACGTCGAAGCTTTCTTT	CAIKGGSDVEAFF
NA	many	TRBJ1-1	TRBV19	14	TGTGCCAGTAGTATGGATACTGGGAGAAATAAGGCTTTCTTT	CASSMDTGRNKAFF
TRBD2	many	TRBJ2-2	TRBV28	17	TGTGCCAGCAGTTACACTAGCGGGAGGGCTGGGACCGGGGAGCTGTTTTTT	CASSYTSGRAGTGELFF
NA	many	TRBJ2-2	TRBV2	15	TGTGCCAGCATCCCTAGGAGCGGGAACACCGGGGAGCTGTTTTTT	CASIPRSGNTGELFF
TRBD2	NA	TRBJ2-5	TRBV28	15	TGTGCCAGCAGTTTACGACTAGCGAAACAAGAGACCCAGTACTTC	CASSLRLAKQETQYF
TRBD1	few	TRBJ2-1	TRBV7-9	15	TGTGCCAGCAGCCCGCGAGGGACAGCCTACAATGAGCAGTTCTTC	CASSPRGTAYNEQFF
TRBD2	NA	TRBJ2-5	TRBV15	15	TGTGCCACCTCTGGGACTAGCAGGTTACGAGAGACCCAGTACTTC	CATSGTSRLRETQYF
NA	few	TRBJ2-7	TRBV3-1	14	TGTGCCAGCAGCCAAGATGTGAGTTCCTACGAGCAGTACTTC	CASSQDVSSYEQYF
TRBD1	once	TRBJ1-4	TRBV20-1	14	TGCAGTGCTAGAGATTTCAGGGGGAGTGAAAAACTGGTTTTT	CSARDFRGSEKLVF
NA	NA	TRBJ2-3	TRBV4-1	14	TGCGCCAGCAGCCGACAGATAAGCACAGATACGCAGTATTTT	CASSRQISTDTQYF
NA	NA	TRBJ1-6	TRBV10-3	14	TGTGCCATCTGGGACGGCCGGGGTAATTCACCCCTCCACTTT	CAIWDGRGNSPLHF
NA	NA	TRBJ2-7	TRBV20-1	13	TGCAGTGCTAGAGAGCGGGAAGGCTACGAGCAGTACTTC	CSAREREGYEQYF
NA	many	TRBJ1-4	TRBV5-6	14	TGTGCCAGCAGTGTAGGGGGTACTAATGAAAAACTGTTTTTT	CASSVGGTNEKLFF
NA	many	TRBJ2-3	TRBV5-1	12	TGCGCCAGCAGGGAGGGCACAGATACGCAGTATTTT	CASREGTDTQYF
NA	NA	TRBJ1-1	TRBV27	11	TGTGCCAGCAGTTTAGAGGGTTTGGCTTTCTTT	CASSLEGLAFF
NA	few	TRBJ2-1	TRBV12-3/TRBV12-4	13	TGTGCCAGCAGTGACGACTTCTACTACGGGCAGTTCTTC	CASSDDFYYGQFF
NA	few	TRBJ2-2	TRBV5-1	15	TGCGCCAGCAGCCCGTTGGATGTTAACACCGGGGAGCTGTTTTTT	CASSPLDVNTGELFF